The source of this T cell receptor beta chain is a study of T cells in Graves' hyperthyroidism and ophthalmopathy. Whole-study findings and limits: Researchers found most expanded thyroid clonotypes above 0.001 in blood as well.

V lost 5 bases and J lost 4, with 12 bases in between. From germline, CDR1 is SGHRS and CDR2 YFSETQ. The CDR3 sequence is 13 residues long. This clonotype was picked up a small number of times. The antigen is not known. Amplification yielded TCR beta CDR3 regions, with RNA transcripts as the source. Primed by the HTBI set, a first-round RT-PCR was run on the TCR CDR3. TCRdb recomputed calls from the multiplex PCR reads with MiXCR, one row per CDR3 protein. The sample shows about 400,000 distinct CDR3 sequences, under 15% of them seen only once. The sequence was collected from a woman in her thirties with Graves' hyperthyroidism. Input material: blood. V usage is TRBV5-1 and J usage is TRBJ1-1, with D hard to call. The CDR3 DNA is TGCGCCAGCAGACTGGGCGTTAGCACTGAAGCTTTCTTT. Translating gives CASRLGVSTEAFF.